Listed here is a single TCR beta chain. Its antigen remains unknown. This entry belongs to a study of blood T cells in healthy people across ages. Germline V gene data show CDR1 as SNHLY and CDR2 as FYNNEI. V lost 5 bases and J 3 bases, leaving 10 bases between the germline ends. CDR3 size: 13 residues. Peripheral blood was drawn, ten milliliters per donor. Using a J-beta primer mix together with a sample-barcoded 5' primer, a second PCR was run for roughly 7 to 11 cycles. TCRdb passed the 5' RACE reads through MiXCR, listing each CDR3 protein once. The profile covers 1.5 million to 2 million distinct CDR3 sequences, with approximately 50% appearing a single time and 2.1% taken by the ten largest. Findings of the study overall: The authors considered diversity estimates from one million T cells to be underestimates. Shifts in expanded clonotypes may have been confounded by donor CMV status, which was unknown. Comparison with aged donors showed that long-lived donors had more naive CD4+ cells and higher diversity.

The J gene is TRBJ2-5, the V gene TRBV2, with D possibly being TRBD1 (5 bases). The sequence came from a woman aged 40 to 50 in good health. Specimen: blood. In DNA form, the CDR3 reads TGTGCCAGCAGTCCCAGGGCGGAAGAGACCCAGTACTTC. It is translated as CASSPRAEETQYF.